Below are 29 T cell receptor beta chains sequenced from a single sample in a study of PD-1 blockade in mismatch repair-deficient tumors. Assay used: immunoSEQ multiplex PCR; TCRdb lists only in-frame clones, some missing. The table includes around 100,000 clones, about 74% detected once. Sequences were derived from peripheral blood, sampled around 60 weeks after starting pembrolizumab. The receptors were sampled from an adult with mismatch repair-deficient cancer.

A remark on this clone: Sequence at one end of the junction differs from germline and may be a read error. The chain uses TRBV27 and TRBJ1-5; weak D call: TRBD1 (5 bases). CDR3 length: 10 amino acids. Germline lookup yields CDR1 MNHEY and CDR2 SMNVEV (reference sequence). The CDR3 loop is CASSKIPKGF. DNA for the CDR3: TGTGCCAGCAGTAAAATACCCAAGGGGTTT.

CDR3 coding DNA: TGTGCCAGCAGCGCTTGGGACAGCAACTATGGCTACACCTTC. This codes for CASSAWDSNYGYTF. The genes are TRBV9 and TRBJ1-2; TRBD1 aligns across 7 bases. Germline CDR1 reads SGDLS; CDR2 reads YYNGEE. CDR3 size: 14 residues. The V and J ends lost 3 bases and 2 bases, in that order; junction bases with no gene match: 4.

V usage is TRBV29-1 and J usage is TRBJ2-2; D call uncertain. Trimming took off 3 bases at V and 0 bases at J, with 11 bases between the two ends. Germline assignment: CDR1 SQVTM and CDR2 ANQGSEA. This CDR3 spans 15 amino acids. The CDR3 bases are TGCAGCGTTGACCCGACAAACACGAACACCGGGGAGCTGTTTTTT. It encodes CSVDPTNTNTGELFF.

This chain connects TRBV7-9 to TRBJ1-1; weak D call: TRBD1 (6 bases). Trimming took 0 bases from V and 1 from J, leaving 9 bases between them. The CDR3 is made up of 15 amino acids. Germline V gene sequence: CDR1 SEHNR, CDR2 FQNEAQ (reference sequence). CDR3: CASSLAGTQNTEAFF. The CDR3 region has the DNA TGTGCCAGCAGCTTAGCGGGGACACAGAACACTGAAGCTTTCTTT.

This clone occurred once. The gene calls are TRBV7-2 and TRBJ2-3; the match to TRBD2 covers 11 bases. This CDR3 region has 15 residues. Germline loops: CDR1 SGHTA, CDR2 FQGNSA. J was trimmed by 4 bases and V by 5 bases; bases with no gene match: 5. The CDR3 loop reads CASSQTSGRSDTQYF. The CDR3 nucleotides are TGTGCCAGCAGCCAAACTAGCGGGAGATCAGATACGCAGTATTTT.

This chain uses TRBV9 with TRBJ1-1, with TRBD1 matching 10 bases. The CDR3 totals 15 residues. V lost 3 bases to trimming and J lost 4 bases; unmatched junction nucleotides: 6. CDR1 and CDR2 from the germline V gene are SGDLS and YYNGEE. CDR3 region: CASSAQGQGGTEAFF. The CDR3 DNA reads as TGTGCCAGCAGCGCCCAAGGACAGGGGGGCACTGAAGCTTTCTTT.

Only one count was recorded for this clone. V is TRBV11-2 and J is TRBJ2-7; D gene unclear. CDR1 and CDR2 from the germline V gene are SGHAT and FQNNGV. V shed 6 bases and J shed 4 bases, with 16 bases lying between them. The CDR3 extends over 14 amino acids. The CDR3 coding sequence is TGTGCCAGCAGTCTAGAGCGATTCGGGTACGAGCAGTACTTC. Translating gives CASSLERFGYEQYF.

This clone appeared once. V gene TRBV29-1 combines with J gene TRBJ1-1; D is perhaps TRBD1 (6 bases). The length of the CDR3 is 15 residues. V was cut by 6 bases and J by 3 bases, with 20 bases left in between. CDR1 is SQVTM, CDR2 ANQGSEA, per germline. CDR3 in amino acids: CSVSRPGGIDTEAFF. Written as DNA, the CDR3 is TGCAGCGTCTCCCGTCCGGGGGGCATCGACACTGAAGCTTTCTTT.

J is TRBJ2-3 and V is TRBV30; D might be TRBD2 (7 bases). Trimming shortened V by 3 bases and J by 3 bases, and 13 bases separated the two germline ends. The CDR3 sequence is 14 residues long. Germline CDR1 reads GTSNPN; CDR2 reads SVGIG (reference sequence). CDR3 sequence reads: CAWSVKGGTDTQYF. DNA of the CDR3: TGTGCCTGGAGCGTTAAGGGGGGGACAGATACGCAGTATTTT.

This sequence joins TRBV4-1 and TRBJ2-3, with a weak D call TRBD2 (6 bases). The CDR3 spans 16 residues. The germline CDR1 and CDR2 sequences are MGHRA and YSYEKL. V lost 4 bases to trimming and J lost 0 bases, with 14 bases between them. The CDR3: CASSLPGSGSTDTQYF. CDR3 bases: TGCGCCAGCAGCCTTCCCGGGAGCGGGAGCACAGATACGCAGTATTTT.

Concerning this clone: A read error may produce the germline difference seen at one junction end. This chain links TRBV5-6 with TRBJ2-1, with TRBD2 matching over 9 bases. CDR1 is SGHDT, CDR2 YYEEEE, per germline. CDR3 size: 14 residues. CDR3 in DNA: TGCTCGTCAAGGCCAGCGGGAGGCTACAATGAGCAGTTCTTC. Its translation is CSSRPAGGYNEQFF.

Turning to this clone: One end of the junction does not line up with germline, which may come from a read error. CDR3 DNA: TGTGCCAGCAGCTTTCTCTCTGGGACTACAGCATCATTT. It codes for CASSFLSGTTASF. J is TRBJ1-1 and V is TRBV11-1, with D possibly being TRBD1 (5 bases). CDR1 is SGHAT and CDR2 is FQDESV in the germline V gene (reference sequence). The CDR3 loop spans 13 amino acids.

The J gene is TRBJ1-1, the V gene TRBV5-1; D unresolved. Germline V gene sequence: CDR1 SGHRS, CDR2 YFSETQ. The V gene lost 3 bases and the J gene lost 11 bases, with 14 bases spanning the gap. The CDR3 covers 12 residues. The CDR3 sequence is CASSSDAGGAFF. DNA of the CDR3: TGCGCCAGCAGCTCCGACGCGGGCGGGGCTTTCTTT.

The genes are TRBV4-3 and TRBJ2-3, with 11 bases that match TRBD2. Unmatched junction bases numbered 13, after V lost 0 bases and J lost 5 bases. The germline V gene encodes CDR1 LGHNA and CDR2 YSLEER. CDR3 length: 19 amino acids. CDR3 bases: TGCGCCAGCAGCCAAGATTGGGGCTCCCTAGCGGGAGGAGGAGATACGCAGTATTTT. Its protein product is CASSQDWGSLAGGGDTQYF.

The J gene is TRBJ2-3, the V gene TRBV14; D is undetermined. The CDR3 is 12 residues long. V lost 3 bases, J lost 5 bases, and 6 bases lay in between. Germline-derived CDR1 and CDR2 are SGHDN and FVKESK. The CDR3 DNA follows: TGTGCCAGCAGCCATCCGGGAGATACGCAGTATTTT. The encoded protein is CASSHPGDTQYF.

This sequence joins TRBV18 and TRBJ1-1; 9 nucleotides agree with TRBD1. The V gene end was trimmed by 4 bases and the J gene end by 1 base; junction bases not matched to a gene: 10. This CDR3 has 17 residues. Germline CDR1 reads KGHSH; CDR2 reads LQKENI. DNA of the CDR3: TGTGCCAGCTCACTCCAGACAGGGGGGACGGGGAACACTGAAGCTTTCTTT. Its translation is CASSLQTGGTGNTEAFF.

The chain employs TRBV29-1 and TRBJ2-1; D may be TRBD2 (6 bases). This CDR3 has 12 amino acids. Germline loops: CDR1 SQVTM, CDR2 ANQGSEA. Trimming removed 3 bases from V and 4 bases from J, with 7 bases in between. Here the CDR3 reads CSVDRGYNEQFF. CDR3 nucleotide sequence: TGCAGCGTTGACCGGGGGTACAATGAGCAGTTCTTC.

The rearrangement joins TRBV19 to TRBJ2-2, with D uncertain. V lost 9 bases, J lost 4 bases, and 6 bases lay in between. This CDR3 has 11 amino acids. Looked up from germline, CDR1 is LNHDA and CDR2 is SQIVND (reference sequence). Here the CDR3 reads CARFPTGELFF. The CDR3 DNA sequence: TGTGCCAGATTCCCCACCGGGGAGCTGTTTTTT.

The gene calls are TRBV9 and TRBJ1-3; no clear D. The ends were cut back, 0 bases at V and 5 bases at J, with 9 bases in the middle. This CDR3 spans 14 amino acids. CDR1 is SGDLS, CDR2 YYNGEE, per germline. The CDR3 DNA reads TGTGCCAGCAGCGTAGAACCAGTTAGAAACACCATATATTTT. Amino acid sequence: CASSVEPVRNTIYF.

For this clone: Other DNA variants within this sample encode the same CDR3. J is TRBJ1-3 and V is TRBV2, with unresolved D. The CDR3 covers 13 residues. Trimming stripped 3 bases from V and 4 bases from J, with 7 bases between. Germline V gene data show CDR1 as SNHLY and CDR2 as FYNNEI. This CDR3 reads CASSDGVGNTIYF. CDR3 DNA: TGTGCCAGCAGTGACGGAGTGGGAAACACCATATATTTT.

The chain employs TRBV28 and TRBJ2-7, with D perhaps TRBD2 (5 bases). V lost 7 bases and J 6 bases, leaving 16 bases between the germline ends. The CDR3 extends over 13 amino acids. Germline CDR1 MDHEN, CDR2 SYDVKM. The CDR3 is CASNINLAAEQYF. Written as DNA, the CDR3 is TGTGCCAGCAACATAAACCTAGCTGCCGAGCAGTACTTC.

The chain links TRBV6-5 to TRBJ2-7, with 12 bases fitting TRBD1. This CDR3 comprises 13 residues. Looked up from germline, CDR1 is MNHEY and CDR2 is SVGAGI. J gave up 4 bases and V 6 bases, and 1 base lay outside the gene matches. The CDR3 protein is CASRGQGAYEQYF. The CDR3 DNA reads as TGTGCCAGCAGGGGACAGGGGGCTTACGAGCAGTACTTC.

This chain uses TRBV30 with TRBJ1-1; 9 positions agree with TRBD1. V lost 1 base, J lost 3 bases, and 9 bases stayed unmatched. CDR1 GTSNPN and CDR2 SVGIG come from the germline V gene (reference sequence). This CDR3 region has 16 residues. The CDR3 nucleotides read TGTGCCTGGAGTGATTCCGGGACAGGGAAAGACACTGAAGCTTTCTTT. Translated: CAWSDSGTGKDTEAFF. The full variable domain, rest sourced from reference TRBV30 and TRBJ1-1, is SQTIHQWPATLVQPVGSPLSLECTVEGTSNPNLYWYRQAAGRGLQLLFYSVGIGQISSEVPQNLSASRPQDRQFILSSKKLLLSDSGFYLCAWSDSGTGKDTEAFFGQGTRLTVV.

DNA of the CDR3: TGTGCCTGCCGGGGGTCAACTGAAGCTTTCTTT. Amino acids: CACRGSTEAFF. The genes are TRBV7-9 and TRBJ1-1; a weak D match, TRBD1 (5 bases). CDR1 is SEHNR and CDR2 is FQNEAQ in the germline V gene (reference sequence). There are 11 residues in the CDR3. The germline V and J ends were trimmed by 11 bases and 5 bases, with 12 bases remaining between them.

This chain joins TRBV4-2 and TRBJ2-5, with 9 bases identical to TRBD1. Germline V gene data show CDR1 as LGHNA and CDR2 as YNFKEQ. V lost 2 bases to trimming and J lost 3 bases; unmatched junction nucleotides: 7. The CDR3 is made up of 16 amino acids. The CDR3 coding sequence is TGTGCCAGCAGCCAATTTGGAGGACAGGGGAAAGAGACCCAGTACTTC. This gives the protein CASSQFGGQGKETQYF.

V and J are TRBV9 and TRBJ2-5, with 11 bases that match TRBD1. The ends lost 3 bases at V and 5 bases at J; junction bases unmatched: 6. The germline V gene has CDR1 SGDLS and CDR2 YYNGEE. The CDR3 spans 15 residues. CDR3 amino acids: CASSAGQGAWETQYF. In DNA form, the CDR3 reads TGTGCCAGCAGCGCCGGACAGGGGGCATGGGAGACCCAGTACTTC.

V and J are TRBV5-6 and TRBJ2-5; perhaps TRBD2 as D (6 bases). The CDR3 spans 15 residues. Trimming took off 5 bases at V and 3 bases at J, with 17 bases between the two ends. From germline, CDR1 is SGHDT and CDR2 YYEEEE. CDR3 region: CASSPLMGGKETQYF. The CDR3 bases are TGTGCCAGCAGTCCTTTAATGGGGGGTAAAGAGACCCAGTACTTC.

This clone was observed once. The V call is TRBV11-3, the J call TRBJ2-4; 8 bases map to TRBD1. V lost 3 bases and J lost 6; bases outside the gene matches: 1. This CDR3 region has 13 residues. Germline V lookup: CDR1 SGHNT, CDR2 YENEEA. CDR3 region: CASSFGQGNIQYF. The CDR3 DNA is TGTGCCAGCAGCTTTGGACAGGGAAACATTCAGTACTTC.

Here the CDR3 reads CASSLQGTGELFF. The CDR3 DNA reads TGTGCCAGCTCATTACAGGGGACCGGGGAGCTGTTTTTT. The V call is TRBV18, the J call TRBJ2-2; 7 bases map to TRBD1. Germline CDR1 KGHSH, CDR2 LQKENI. Unmatched junction bases numbered 2, after V lost 5 bases and J lost 5 bases. The CDR3 is 13 residues long.